A single sample is the source of the 2 T cell receptor beta chains below, sequenced in a study of CD4 T cells in relation to SARS-CoV-2 and coronaviruses. Before the COVID-19 pandemic, during about 2010-2018, CD4+ T cells were taken from unexposed donors. The cells were cultured for about ten days before CD4+ T cells were isolated. Generated by immunoSEQ multiplex PCR, the TCRdb table keeps only in-frame clones and is missing some. The table shows tens of thousands of clones, with roughly 80% occurring only once. No antigen has been identified for these receptors. The source material was CD4+ T cells from PBMCs, cultured in vitro. The origin of the receptors is a human donor in good health.

The chain links TRBV15 to TRBJ2-7; D is unresolved. Germline values: CDR1 LNHNV, CDR2 YYDKDF (reference sequence). V was trimmed by 0 bases and J by 2 bases, leaving 11 bases between them. The CDR3 spans 15 residues. CDR3 in DNA: TGTGCCACCAGCAGAGATCGTCGGACCCCCTACGAGCAGTACTTC. It translates to CATSRDRRTPYEQYF.

V usage is TRBV7-9 and J usage is TRBJ1-2; D might be TRBD1 (5 bases). Deletions cut 5 bases from V and 4 bases from J, with 17 bases between. Germline values: CDR1 SEHNR, CDR2 FQNEAQ (reference sequence). CDR3 length equals 15 residues. In DNA, the CDR3 is TGTGCCAGCAGCCTAAACGAGGGACTGATCTATGGCTACACCTTC. This translates into CASSLNEGLIYGYTF.